The present T cell receptor (beta chain) was sequenced within a study of T cell responses to AZD1222 COVID-19 vaccine (dated by TCRdb to the early 2020s). Regarding the complete study: Because spike-specific TCR depth and breadth did not differ between the two schedules, AZD1222 recipients who got a second dose at roughly 4 weeks were pooled with those who got a second dose at roughly 12 weeks. Trial participants were enrolled by age into subgroups of 18-55, 56-69 and 70-plus years, and around 150, 28 and 57 TCR-sequenced participants, respectively, were included in these subgroups. A total of 230 to 250 trial participants underwent TCR sequencing, of whom more than 200 had received two doses of AZD1222 and some 26 had received two doses of the MenACWY control vaccine.

Results and caveats for the whole study, not just this receptor: Because no day 14 peak-response samples were available, repertoires were characterized only after the peak T cell response. After two AZD1222 doses, both the breadth and the depth of spike-specific TCRs were significantly higher than at day 0 and than in MenACWY recipients. The 56-69-year group was small, and its depth increase did not reach significance, likely because of low power. Epitopes outside the regions mutated in the B.1.351 and B.1.1.7 variants were reportedly recognized by nearly half of the unique spike-specific TCRs. Vaccine-associated CD4 TCRs spanned the whole spike protein, with dominant responses in regions 160-218 and 743-854. Participants were mostly white British and included more females than males, and it was suggested by the authors that clonal diversity may have been underestimated. Conclusions about previously exposed vaccinees are limited, since just five or six AZD1222 recipients were seropositive for SARS-CoV-2 at baseline.

The time point label on this specimen signifies: baseline before first vaccination. Vaccinee samples came from UK trials COV001 and COV002, including a single-blind randomized controlled phase 2/3 trial of AZD1222 (ChAdOx1 nCoV-19) in healthy adults. For TCRbeta chain sequencing, PBMC samples were collected from trial participants at day 0 and at day 28 after the second dose. The CDR3 regions of human TCRbeta chains were analyzed by immunosequencing. The source study handled its data this way. Repertoire TCRs were checked for matches against a reference library of SARS-CoV-2-specific TCRs that had been generated using the MIRA antigen-specificity platform. Breadth was defined as the fraction of unique TCRs that were SARS-CoV-2-associated, and depth was defined as the fraction of total T cells that were SARS-CoV-2-associated. Using the MIRA data, every spike-specific TCR was mapped to the spike region that the TCR reacted to and assigned to either a CD4 or a CD8 class. Log10-transformed breadth and depth values were compared by one-way ANOVA with Sidak's multiple comparisons tests. This immuneACCESS table, as held by TCRdb, lists in-frame sequences with V and J called but not all clones. Of the missing ones, under half trace to an unresolved V gene in checked studies; the others have no known cause. The V and J calls and clone size were taken over from that table, and D and trimming were inferred from the DNA. A total of over 110,000 clones appear in this sample, roughly nine tenths of them only once. Clones ranked in the top ten supply roughly 1.7% of the sample.

The CDR3 sequence holds 16 residues, the cysteine and phenylalanine included. The only DNA kept is the CDR3, 48 bases in frame from the first base. Via the germline V gene, CDR1 is MNHEY and CDR2 SVGAGI. V sheds 2 bases and J sheds 2 bases, leaving 13 bases between their ends. The count of this clone is one. Its antigen is not yet known. Base qualities were left out, and no much larger clone turns up one base away. The sample consisted of peripheral blood, taken on day 0 of AZD1222 vaccination. The chain was built from TRBV6-5 and TRBJ1-3; no D gene is confidently identified. The source is an adult in good health. For the CDR3, the sequence is CASSYRRTATGNTIYF. The sequenced DNA is TGTGCCAGCAGTTACCGTCGGACGGCAACTGGAAACACCATATATTTT.